This T cell receptor beta chain was captured in a study of blood T cell repertoires in COVID-19. Study context: Whether acute or convalescent, the COVID-19 samples came from the United States, Italy and Spain. Sources were T cells, B-cell-depleted T cells, or PBMCs; the material itself was cDNA or gDNA.

In germline, CDR1 is SEHNR, CDR2 FQNEAQ (reference sequence). The CDR3 runs 17 residues. J gave up 0 bases and V 1 base, and 7 bases lay outside the gene matches. In the study's own analysis: Estimates of nucleated cell counts were drawn from the amplification of reference gene primers. Repertoires were generated with immunoSEQ multiplex PCR, while TCRdb's copy carries only in-frame clones and drops some. V and J calls plus clone size are reproduced from that table; the DNA served to infer D and trimming. Of 150,000 or so clones in the sample, about four fifths were seen once. The receptor was isolated from a human donor with acute or convalescent COVID-19. The donor label of this sample is uncertain. The sequenced material came from peripheral blood. The chain has TRBV7-9 and TRBJ2-3, with 7 bases that match TRBD2. CDR3 bases: TGTGCCAGCAGCTTAGGTCGTCCTAGCGGTAGCACAGATACGCAGTATTTT. As protein: CASSLGRPSGSTDTQYF.